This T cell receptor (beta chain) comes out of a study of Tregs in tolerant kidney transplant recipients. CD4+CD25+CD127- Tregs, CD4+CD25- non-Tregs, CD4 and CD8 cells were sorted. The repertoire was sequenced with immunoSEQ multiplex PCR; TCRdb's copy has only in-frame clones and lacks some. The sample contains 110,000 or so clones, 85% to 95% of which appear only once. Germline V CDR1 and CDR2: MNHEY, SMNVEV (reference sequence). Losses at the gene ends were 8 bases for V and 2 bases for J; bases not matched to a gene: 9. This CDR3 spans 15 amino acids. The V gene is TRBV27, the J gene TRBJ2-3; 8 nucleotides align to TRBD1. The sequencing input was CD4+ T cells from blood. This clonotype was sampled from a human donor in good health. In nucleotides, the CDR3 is TGTGCCAGCCGTATGGACAGGGTCAACACAGATACGCAGTATTTT. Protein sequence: CASRMDRVNTDTQYF.